Given below is one T cell receptor (beta chain) in context. A read error may be the cause here, since a much bigger clone is one base away. The CDR3 does not end in the conserved phenylalanine or tryptophan, so this is likely a read error. Making TCR beta cDNA involved around 500 ng total RNA and a constant-region primer. Libraries for TCR beta were built through three nested multiplex PCR rounds, which together made up a slightly modified ARM-PCR procedure. The first two PCR rounds, around 10 cycles each, used TRBV1-TRBV30 forward primers and a C-beta reverse primer. TCRdb recomputed calls from the multiplex PCR reads with MiXCR, one row per CDR3 protein. The sample consists of about 330,000 distinct CDR3 sequences, 65% of them appearing once. Extraction also yielded germline DNA, while blood RNA was obtained from unsorted whole blood. This specimen belongs to a study of tumor-infiltrating lymphocytes in primary liver carcinoma.

The germline V gene encodes CDR1 LGHNA and CDR2 YSLEER. The CDR3 has 16 residues. V was pared by 0 bases and J by 2 bases, with 11 bases between. The chain couples TRBV4-3 to TRBJ2-1; the D gene is possibly TRBD2 (5 bases). The source of this sequence is a middle-aged man with primary liver carcinoma and hepatitis B virus infection. Sequenced material: peripheral blood. CDR3 nucleotide sequence: TGCGCCAGCAGCCAAGAACCGGGATCGACCTACAATGAGCAGTTCCTC. Translation: CASSQEPGSTYNEQFL.